The 32 T cell receptor beta chains presented below share a single source sample, sequenced in a study of cytomegalovirus exposure and HLA in healthy donors. The PCR used 60 Vbeta and 13 Jbeta primers. Some clones are missing from TCRdb's copy, which holds only in-frame ones; the method was immunoSEQ multiplex PCR. The sample shows fewer than 70,000 clones, 75% to 85% of them seen only once. Sequences were obtained from PBMCs. The receptors were gathered from a human donor in good health.

The chain links TRBV7-8 to TRBJ2-1; a possible D gene is TRBD2 (6 bases). CDR3 length: 17 amino acids. The germline V gene has CDR1 SGHVS and CDR2 FQNEAQ. V lost 3 bases to trimming and J lost 6 bases, with 21 bases between them. The CDR3 here is CASSFGFSGSRGNEQFF. The DNA of the CDR3 is TGTGCCAGCAGCTTCGGTTTTTCCGGGAGTCGGGGCAATGAGCAGTTCTTC.

This clone was seen only once. This rearrangement joins TRBV5-1 to TRBJ2-5; TRBD2 matches 8 bases. This CDR3 is built from 15 residues. Germline loops: CDR1 SGHRS, CDR2 YFSETQ. Trimming removed 0 bases from V and 4 bases from J; junction bases left unmatched: 5. DNA of the CDR3: TGCGCCAGCAGCTTGGACGTGGCGGGAGGAGAGACCCAGTACTTC. Amino acids: CASSLDVAGGETQYF.

The chain is built from TRBV6-1 and TRBJ1-5, with D tentatively TRBD1 (6 bases). Germline CDR1 and CDR2: MNHNS and SASEGT. The CDR3 is made up of 14 amino acids. Deletions cut 2 bases from V and 6 bases from J, with 11 bases between. Here the CDR3 reads CASSESRGVQPQHF. The CDR3 DNA sequence: TGTGCCAGCAGTGAAAGCAGGGGAGTTCAGCCCCAGCATTTT.

V gene TRBV9 combines with J gene TRBJ2-5; 7 nucleotides align to TRBD2. The CDR3 is 11 amino acids. The germline CDR1 and CDR2 sequences are SGDLS and YYNGEE. The CDR3 sequence is CGGGYQETQYF. As DNA, the CDR3 is TGTGGGGGGGGGTACCAAGAGACCCAGTACTTC.

The rearrangement uses TRBV9 and TRBJ1-2; no firm D call. In germline, CDR1 is SGDLS, CDR2 YYNGEE. Trimming cost V 3 bases and J 7 bases, with 7 bases left between them. The length of the CDR3 is 11 residues. The CDR3 is CASSASGGYTF. The DNA of the CDR3 is TGTGCCAGCAGCGCCTCCGGTGGCTACACCTTC.

This chain joins TRBV6-5 and TRBJ1-1, with TRBD1 as a possible D gene (6 bases). The CDR3 spans 14 residues. V was pared by 6 bases and J by 1 base, with 12 bases between. Germline lookup yields CDR1 MNHEY and CDR2 SVGAGI. The CDR3 DNA is TGTGCCAGCAGCGAGTGGACAGAGAACACTGAAGCTTTCTTT. Its translation: CASSEWTENTEAFF.

In this sample, this clone turned up a few times. J is TRBJ2-1 and V is TRBV5-1; D is possibly TRBD1 (6 bases). The CDR3 length is 13 residues. Germline V gene lookup returns CDR1 SGHRS and CDR2 YFSETQ. Trimming took off 2 bases at V and 16 bases at J, with 19 bases between the two ends. CDR3 coding DNA: TGCGCCAGCAGCTTCGAACAGGGAAGGAACGAATTCTTC. Translated: CASSFEQGRNEFF.

This rearrangement joins TRBV27 to TRBJ2-7; 8 bases are shared with TRBD2. This CDR3 has 18 amino acids. Trimming removed 5 bases from V and 3 bases from J; junction bases left unmatched: 18. Germline CDR1 MNHEY, CDR2 SMNVEV (reference sequence). The CDR3 DNA follows: TGTGCCAGCAGTCCAACCGGGGGGGGAGGTAACACGGACTACGAGCAGTACTTC. As protein: CASSPTGGGGNTDYEQYF.

V gene TRBV19 combines with J gene TRBJ2-3, with a weak D call TRBD1 (5 bases). From germline, CDR1 is LNHDA and CDR2 SQIVND (reference sequence). Trimming removed 2 bases at V and 2 bases at J, with 8 bases between. The CDR3 has 14 residues. This chain's CDR3 is CASSIQGTTDTQYF. As DNA, the CDR3 is TGTGCCAGTAGTATACAGGGAACCACAGATACGCAGTATTTT.

The J gene is TRBJ1-1, the V gene TRBV30; D not resolved. This CDR3 is 12 amino acids long. Germline CDR1 and CDR2: GTSNPN and SVGIG (reference sequence). Trimming pared 2 bases from V and 1 base from J, leaving 5 bases between. DNA for the CDR3: TGTGCCTGGAGTCACGGGAACACTGAAGCTTTCTTT. It translates to CAWSHGNTEAFF.

The CDR3 region is CASTPLRDSFTYPEAFF. The CDR3 DNA follows: TGTGCCAGTACCCCCCTCCGGGACAGCTTCACTTACCCTGAAGCTTTCTTT. The gene calls are TRBV19 and TRBJ1-1, with TRBD1 matching 7 bases. The trim removed 7 bases at V and 6 bases at J, leaving 20 bases unmatched. The CDR3 runs to 17 residues. Germline-derived CDR1 and CDR2 are LNHDA and SQIVND (reference sequence).

The chain has TRBV5-1 and TRBJ2-7, with TRBD1 identical over 7 bases. Looked up from germline, CDR1 is SGHRS and CDR2 is YFSETQ. This CDR3 has 15 residues. Losses at the gene ends were 4 bases for V and 3 bases for J; bases not matched to a gene: 10. CDR3 amino acids: CASSLGTAANYEQYF. The DNA of the CDR3 is TGCGCCAGCAGCCTCGGGACAGCAGCGAACTACGAGCAGTACTTC.

The chain recombines TRBV5-1 with TRBJ2-1, with a tentative D call TRBD2 (5 bases). CDR1 and CDR2 from the germline V gene are SGHRS and YFSETQ. The CDR3 covers 15 residues. Trimming stripped 0 bases from V and 5 bases from J, with 12 bases between. The CDR3 sequence: CASSLAGFRHNEQFF. The CDR3 nucleotides read TGCGCCAGCAGCTTGGCGGGGTTCAGGCACAATGAGCAGTTCTTC.

The chain carries TRBV7-9 and TRBJ2-1; 12 nucleotides match TRBD2. The trim removed 4 bases at V and 3 bases at J, leaving 13 bases unmatched. Germline V lookup: CDR1 SEHNR, CDR2 FQNEAQ (reference sequence). The CDR3 loop spans 19 amino acids. The CDR3 here is CASSYRIASGRAHYNEQFF. DNA of the CDR3: TGTGCCAGCAGCTATAGGATTGCTAGCGGGAGGGCCCACTACAATGAGCAGTTCTTC.

The V call is TRBV7-3, the J call TRBJ1-3, with TRBD1 matching over 8 bases. V lost 4 bases to trimming and J lost 3 bases; unmatched junction nucleotides: 5. Germline CDR1 is SGHTA and CDR2 is FQGTGA. The CDR3 is made up of 15 amino acids. Here the CDR3 reads CASSSTGGGGNTIYF. Here the CDR3 DNA reads TGTGCCAGCAGCTCTACAGGGGGAGGTGGAAACACCATATATTTT.

This clone has a handful of counts. The chain uses TRBV19 and TRBJ2-1; 8 bases line up with TRBD2. CDR3 length equals 15 residues. The junction had 15 bases not matched to a gene; V was cut back by 9 bases and J by 8 bases. Germline-derived CDR1 and CDR2 are LNHDA and SQIVND (reference sequence). CDR3 sequence reads: CASTNTAGVRDEQFF. In DNA form, the CDR3 reads TGTGCCAGCACGAACACAGCGGGAGTACGGGATGAGCAGTTCTTC. Looking up the rest from reference TRBV19 and TRBJ2-1 gives the full variable domain: DGGITQSPKYLFRKEGQNVTLSCEQNLNHDAMYWYRQDPGQGLRLIYYSQIVNDFQKGDIAEGYSVSREKKESFPLTVTSAQKNPTAFYLCASTNTAGVRDEQFFGPGTRLTVL.

In DNA form, the CDR3 reads TGTGCCATCAGGTCCGGGACAGGGGATGGGAATGAGCAGTTCTTC. Translation: CAIRSGTGDGNEQFF. This chain uses TRBV10-3 with TRBJ2-1; 10 bases agree with TRBD1. Germline loops: CDR1 ENHRY, CDR2 SYGVKD. With 6 bases clipped from V and 7 bases from J, the junction kept 9 bases outside the gene matches. The CDR3 has 15 amino acids.

This sequence joins TRBV7-9 and TRBJ1-6; possible D gene TRBD1, 5 bases. V dropped 5 bases and J dropped 11 bases, with 16 bases sitting between them. Per germline, CDR1 SEHNR and CDR2 FQNEAQ (reference sequence). The CDR3 runs 14 residues. CDR3 in DNA: TGTGCCAGCAGCACCGGGACTGGGGGGACACCCCTCCACTTT. Encoded protein: CASSTGTGGTPLHF.

This rearrangement joins TRBV18 to TRBJ1-6, with TRBD1 as a possible D gene (6 bases). The V end was cut by 3 bases, the J end by 5 bases, with 11 bases between. Germline-derived CDR1 and CDR2 are KGHSH and LQKENI. The CDR3 is made up of 15 amino acids. CDR3 in DNA: TGTGCCAGCTCACCCTACAGGGACGATAATTCACCCCTCCACTTT. Amino acids: CASSPYRDDNSPLHF.

Here the CDR3 reads CASSLSPGTSSNEQFF. DNA of the CDR3: TGTGCCAGCAGTTTATCCCCCGGGACTAGCAGCAATGAGCAGTTCTTC. This chain connects TRBV27 to TRBJ2-1, with TRBD2 matching 9 bases. The trim removed 0 bases at V and 6 bases at J, leaving 6 bases unmatched. Looked up from germline, CDR1 is MNHEY and CDR2 is SMNVEV (reference sequence). This CDR3 is built from 16 residues.

CDR3: CASSMTYREDTQYF. The CDR3 DNA reads as TGTGCCAGTAGTATGACCTACCGGGAAGATACGCAGTATTTT. The chain has TRBV19 and TRBJ2-3; tentatively, D is TRBD2 (5 bases). From germline, CDR1 is LNHDA and CDR2 SQIVND (reference sequence). V lost 3 bases to trimming and J lost 5 bases, with 12 bases between them. This CDR3 comprises 14 residues.

As for this clone: The junction departs from the called germline gene at one end, perhaps through a read error. The V gene is TRBV7-7, the J gene TRBJ2-3; TRBD1 agrees at 10 bases. Germline V lookup: CDR1 SSHAT, CDR2 FNYEAQ (reference sequence). CDR3 size: 15 residues. The chain's CDR3 is CASSLGDRGADTQYF. The CDR3, as DNA: TGTGCTAGCAGCTTAGGGGACAGGGGAGCAGATACGCAGTATTTT.

This clone was seen a few times. The chain has TRBV18 and TRBJ1-1; TRBD1 is a possible D gene (5 bases). This CDR3 has 14 residues. V lost 3 bases and J lost 1, with 9 bases in between. Germline V gives CDR1 KGHSH, CDR2 LQKENI. The CDR3 loop reads CASSPRGENTEAFF. The CDR3 nucleotides are TGTGCCAGCTCACCCCGGGGGGAGAACACTGAAGCTTTCTTT.

V and J are TRBV5-4 and TRBJ1-4; 8 bases align to TRBD1. V dropped 4 bases and J dropped 10; count of bases not matched to a gene: 12. Per the germline V gene, CDR1 is SGHNT and CDR2 is YYREEE (reference sequence). The CDR3 extends over 15 amino acids. CDR3 region: CASSEGGRGLGKLFF. The CDR3 nucleotides are TGTGCCAGCAGCGAGGGCGGCAGGGGGCTTGGAAAACTGTTTTTT.

V and J are TRBV7-8 and TRBJ2-7; tentative D call: TRBD2 (7 bases). This CDR3 contains 15 residues. V dropped 1 base and J dropped 3 bases, with 13 bases sitting between them. Looked up from germline, CDR1 is SGHVS and CDR2 is FQNEAQ. The CDR3 DNA reads TGTGCCAGCAGCTTAGGTAGGGGGGGCTACTACGAGCAGTACTTC. This encodes CASSLGRGGYYEQYF.

The chain employs TRBV7-9 and TRBJ1-6; 7 bases agree with TRBD1. This CDR3 is built from 17 residues. In germline, CDR1 is SEHNR, CDR2 FQNEAQ (reference sequence). V shed 6 bases, J shed 0 bases, and the junction held 8 bases outside the gene matches. CDR3 in amino acids: CASSWTGRSSYNSPLHF. The CDR3 nucleotides read TGTGCCAGCAGTTGGACAGGCCGGAGCTCCTATAATTCACCCCTCCACTTT.

The chain couples TRBV7-2 to TRBJ2-2; TRBD2 agrees at 9 bases. This CDR3 is 15 amino acids long. Germline loops: CDR1 SGHTA, CDR2 FQGNSA. The J segment lost 7 bases and the V segment lost 4 bases, leaving 7 bases of the junction unmatched. CDR3 in amino acids: CASSSRGGVIGELFF. The CDR3 nucleotides are TGTGCCAGCAGCTCGCGCGGGGGGGTAATCGGGGAGCTGTTTTTT.

The V gene is TRBV19, the J gene TRBJ1-2, with D maybe TRBD1 (6 bases). Germline loops: CDR1 LNHDA, CDR2 SQIVND (reference sequence). The CDR3 runs 14 residues. The ends were cut back, 3 bases at V and 4 bases at J, with 12 bases in the middle. DNA of the CDR3: TGTGCCAGTAGTATCTCACAGGGCACCTATGGCTACACCTTC. Amino acid sequence: CASSISQGTYGYTF.

This chain links TRBV27 with TRBJ2-1, with a tentative D call TRBD1 (6 bases). CDR1 is MNHEY and CDR2 is SMNVEV in the germline V gene (reference sequence). This CDR3 contains 15 residues. Trimming pared 4 bases from V and 7 bases from J, leaving 17 bases between. The CDR3 DNA reads as TGTGCCAGCAGTTCAAACCCCGCAGGGGTGAATGAGCAGTTCTTC. This translates into CASSSNPAGVNEQFF.

The chain joins TRBV28 to TRBJ1-5; 7 bases are a match to TRBD1. V shed 6 bases, J shed 9 bases, and the junction held 11 bases outside the gene matches. The CDR3 loop spans 14 amino acids. The germline V gene encodes CDR1 MDHEN and CDR2 SYDVKM. CDR3 nucleotide sequence: TGTGCCAGCAGGGGACAGATGGAGGTGAGGCCCCAGCATTTT. Protein product: CASRGQMEVRPQHF. Based on the CDR3 plus reference TRBV28 and TRBJ1-5, the full variable domain is DVKVTQSSRYLVKRTGEKVFLECVQDMDHENMFWYRQDPGLGLRLIYFSYDVKMKEKGDIPEGYSVSREKKERFSLILESASTNQTSMYLCASRGQMEVRPQHFGDGTRLSIL.

The chain has TRBV28 and TRBJ1-2; D unclear. The germline V gene has CDR1 MDHEN and CDR2 SYDVKM. V was clipped by 2 bases and J by 4 bases, with 14 bases between them. The CDR3 is made up of 15 amino acids. For the CDR3, the DNA is TGTGCCAGCAGTTTAAGCCCCCTCCACGTCTATGGCTACACCTTC. Its protein product is CASSLSPLHVYGYTF.

The chain is built from TRBV10-3 and TRBJ2-7; D gene ambiguous. V was cut by 5 bases and J by 6 bases, with 8 bases left in between. The CDR3 extends over 11 amino acids. CDR1 and CDR2 from the germline V gene are ENHRY and SYGVKD. This chain's CDR3 is CAISLETEQYF. The CDR3 coding sequence is TGTGCCATCAGTTTAGAAACCGAGCAGTACTTC.